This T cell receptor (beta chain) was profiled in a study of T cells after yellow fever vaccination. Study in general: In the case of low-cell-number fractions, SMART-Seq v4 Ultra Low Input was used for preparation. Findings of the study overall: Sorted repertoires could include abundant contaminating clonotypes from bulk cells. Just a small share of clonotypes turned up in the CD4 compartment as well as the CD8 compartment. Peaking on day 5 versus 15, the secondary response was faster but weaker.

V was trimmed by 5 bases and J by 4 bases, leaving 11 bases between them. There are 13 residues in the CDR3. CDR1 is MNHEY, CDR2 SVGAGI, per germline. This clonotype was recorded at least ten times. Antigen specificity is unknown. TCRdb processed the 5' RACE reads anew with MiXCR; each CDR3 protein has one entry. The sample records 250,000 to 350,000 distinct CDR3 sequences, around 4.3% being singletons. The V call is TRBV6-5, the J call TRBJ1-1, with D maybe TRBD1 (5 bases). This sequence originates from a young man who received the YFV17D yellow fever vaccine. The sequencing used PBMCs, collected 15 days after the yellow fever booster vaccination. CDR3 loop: CASSMGRTTEAFF. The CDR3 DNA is TGTGCCAGCAGTATGGGACGGACCACTGAAGCTTTCTTT.